The 8 T cell receptor beta chains reported below all come from one sample, sequenced in a study of Tregs in tolerant kidney transplant recipients. Profiling relied on immunoSEQ multiplex PCR, and the TCRdb table lists in-frame clones only, not all of them. The sample shows approximately 99,000 clones, 90% of them seen only once. The input for sequencing was CD4+ T cells from blood, taken before the transplant. Every receptor here comes from a human donor who received a combined kidney and bone marrow transplant.

The rearrangement joins TRBV13 to TRBJ2-3, with D maybe TRBD2 (6 bases). From germline, CDR1 is PRHDT and CDR2 FYEKMQ (reference sequence). V was clipped by 0 bases and J by 1 base, with 11 bases between them. The CDR3 spans 16 residues. CDR3 coding DNA: TGTGCCAGCAGCTTAGGCCTGGCTAGCGGCACAGATACGCAGTATTTT. It codes for CASSLGLASGTDTQYF. The whole variable domain, filled in from reference TRBV13 and TRBJ2-3, reads AAGVIQSPRHLIKEKRETATLKCYPIPRHDTVYWYQQGPGQDPQFLISFYEKMQSDKGSIPDRFSAQQFSDYHSELNMSSLELGDSALYFCASSLGLASGTDTQYFGPGTRLTVL.

The rearrangement uses TRBV10-3 and TRBJ2-5, with a tentative D call TRBD2 (5 bases). The CDR3 runs 14 residues. The V end lost 10 bases, the J end lost 4 bases, and 19 bases lay between the germline ends. In germline, CDR1 is ENHRY, CDR2 SYGVKD. Here the CDR3 DNA reads TGTGCCACAAGCCCGCCGGGATTGGGAGAGACCCAGTACTTC. Protein product: CATSPPGLGETQYF.

The V call is TRBV4-1, the J call TRBJ2-3, with TRBD2 identical over 9 bases. The CDR3 covers 14 residues. Germline V lookup: CDR1 MGHRA, CDR2 YSYEKL. J was trimmed by 3 bases and V by 4 bases; bases with no gene match: 2. The CDR3 protein is CASSPGLATDTQYF. In DNA form, the CDR3 reads TGCGCCAGCAGCCCTGGACTAGCGACAGATACGCAGTATTTT.

This chain uses TRBV5-4 with TRBJ2-7, with 12 bases identical to TRBD2. Trimming at V came to 0 bases and at J to 2 bases, leaving 3 bases not matched to a gene. The CDR3 is 16 residues long. The germline CDR1 and CDR2 sequences are SGHNT and YYREEE (reference sequence). Here the CDR3 reads CASSLGASGRAYEQYF. CDR3 bases: TGTGCCAGCAGCTTGGGCGCTAGCGGGAGGGCCTACGAGCAGTACTTC.

J is TRBJ1-4 and V is TRBV10-1; 10 bases match TRBD1. Germline CDR1 and CDR2: WNHNN and SYGVQD (reference sequence). The V and J ends lost 4 bases and 7 bases, in that order; junction bases with no gene match: 9. CDR3 length: 16 residues. DNA for the CDR3: TGCGCCAGCAGTGGGCGGGGGACAGGGGCGGGTGAAAAACTGTTTTTT. Its protein is CASSGRGTGAGEKLFF.

The chain is built from TRBV4-1 and TRBJ1-4; TRBD1 agrees at 8 bases. V was pared by 2 bases and J by 7 bases, with 12 bases of the junction left unmatched. This CDR3 spans 17 amino acids. Germline V lookup: CDR1 MGHRA, CDR2 YSYEKL. CDR3 in amino acids: CASSQHPGGAISEKLFF. The DNA for the CDR3 is TGCGCCAGCAGCCAACACCCAGGGGGCGCGATTAGTGAAAAACTGTTTTTT.

This rearrangement joins TRBV28 to TRBJ1-5, with a weak D call TRBD1 (6 bases). CDR3 size: 13 residues. Germline values: CDR1 MDHEN, CDR2 SYDVKM. The V end was cut by 10 bases, the J end by 3 bases, with 13 bases between. This CDR3 is CATSDRPNQPQHF. The CDR3 region has the DNA TGTGCCACCTCGGACAGACCCAATCAGCCCCAGCATTTT. Full variable domain (outside the CDR3, taken from reference TRBV28 and TRBJ1-5): DVKVTQSSRYLVKRTGEKVFLECVQDMDHENMFWYRQDPGLGLRLIYFSYDVKMKEKGDIPEGYSVSREKKERFSLILESASTNQTSMYLCATSDRPNQPQHFGDGTRLSIL.

This clone showed up just once. CDR3 nucleotide sequence: TGCGCCAGCAGCGGAACCCTCGGGAGCGGTCAAACAGATACGCAGTATTTT. Amino acid sequence: CASSGTLGSGQTDTQYF. The chain links TRBV5-1 to TRBJ2-3; D might be TRBD2 (6 bases). Germline CDR1 and CDR2: SGHRS and YFSETQ. The CDR3 runs 17 residues. Trimming stripped 4 bases from V and 3 bases from J, with 21 bases between.